Below are 18 T cell receptor beta chains sequenced from a single sample in a study of blood T cell repertoires in COVID-19. Profiled with immunoSEQ multiplex PCR; TCRdb holds only in-frame clones, not every one. The data show about 160,000 clones, 80% to 90% seen once. Sequenced input: PBMCs or T cells enriched from blood (not recorded which). The receptors come from a woman aged 45-65 years who had recovered from COVID-19.

The chain uses TRBV5-8 and TRBJ2-2; D gene uncertain. The CDR3 loop spans 16 amino acids. With 5 bases removed from V and 1 base from J, the gap between germline ends came to 15 bases. The germline V gene encodes CDR1 SGHTS and CDR2 YDEGEE. This chain's CDR3 is CASRLAVSLNTGELFF. In nucleotides, the CDR3 is TGTGCCAGCAGGTTAGCAGTCAGCTTGAACACCGGGGAGCTGTTTTTT. Full variable domain (rest looked up from reference TRBV5-8 and TRBJ2-2): EAGVTQSPTHLIKTRGQQATLRCSPISGHTSVYWYQQALGLGLQFLLWYDEGEERNRGNFPPRFSGRQFPNYSSELNVNALELEDSALYLCASRLAVSLNTGELFFGEGSRLTVL.

In DNA, the CDR3 is TGTGCCAGCAGACCCAGGAGGACCCACGTCCTGACTTTC. Amino acids: CASRPRRTHVLTF. The chain carries TRBV28 and TRBJ2-6; perhaps TRBD2 as D (5 bases). CDR3 length: 13 residues. V lost 6 bases and J lost 11, with 14 bases in between. Per germline, CDR1 MDHEN and CDR2 SYDVKM.

J is TRBJ2-2 and V is TRBV2, with TRBD2 as a possible D gene (6 bases). V lost 7 bases and J lost 6, with 15 bases in between. CDR3 size: 14 residues. Germline lookup yields CDR1 SNHLY and CDR2 FYNNEI. CDR3 bases: TGTGCCAGCAATCGGGAGTTACGGGCCGGGGAGCTGTTTTTT. Protein sequence: CASNRELRAGELFF.

The V gene is TRBV7-8, the J gene TRBJ1-4; unclear D gene. The V and J ends lost 1 base and 5 bases respectively, with 11 bases between them. CDR1 is SGHVS and CDR2 is FQNEAQ in the germline V gene. The CDR3 is made up of 15 amino acids. The CDR3 DNA sequence: TGTGCCAGCAGCTTAGTTGCGGGTGCAAATGAAAAACTGTTTTTT. This sequence encodes CASSLVAGANEKLFF.

The J gene is TRBJ1-5, the V gene TRBV10-3, with D possibly being TRBD1 (6 bases). V shed 4 bases and J shed 0 bases, with 10 bases lying between them. Per the germline V gene, CDR1 is ENHRY and CDR2 is SYGVKD. The CDR3 extends over 15 amino acids. CDR3 sequence (DNA): TGTGCCATCAGTGGGACAGAAAATAGCAATCAGCCCCAGCATTTT. Amino acid sequence: CAISGTENSNQPQHF.

This clone was picked up one time. The gene calls are TRBV5-8 and TRBJ2-2; 10 bases are a match to TRBD1. The V segment lost 5 bases and the J segment 6 bases; nucleotides outside the gene matches: 10. The germline CDR1 and CDR2 sequences are SGHTS and YDEGEE. This CDR3 contains 16 residues. Written as DNA, the CDR3 is TGTGCCAGCAGTCCGGTGGGACAGGGGAAGGCCGGGGAGCTGTTTTTT. It is translated as CASSPVGQGKAGELFF.

The J gene is TRBJ2-7, the V gene TRBV6-1, with 7 bases that match TRBD1. The length of the CDR3 is 15 residues. Germline values: CDR1 MNHNS, CDR2 SASEGT. The J segment lost 4 bases and the V segment lost 3 bases, leaving 9 bases of the junction unmatched. This CDR3 is CASSEGRQGWYEQYF. For the CDR3, the DNA is TGTGCCAGCAGTGAGGGCCGACAGGGATGGTACGAGCAGTACTTC.

The rearrangement links TRBV11-3 to TRBJ2-2; perhaps TRBD1 as D (5 bases). V was clipped by 1 base and J by 7 bases, with 10 bases between them. This CDR3 has 14 residues. The V gene's germline CDR1 is SGHNT and CDR2 YENEEA. CDR3 amino acids: CASSLVQGNGELFF. The CDR3 bases are TGTGCCAGCAGCTTAGTCCAGGGTAACGGGGAGCTGTTTTTT.

The V call is TRBV7-9, the J call TRBJ2-7; 14 bases map to TRBD2. V shed 5 bases, J shed 4 bases, and the junction held 4 bases outside the gene matches. The CDR3 has 15 amino acids. Germline V CDR1 and CDR2: SEHNR, FQNEAQ (reference sequence). CDR3 nucleotides: TGTGCCAGCAGCCCGACTAGCGGGGGGGCGTACGAGCAGTACTTC. Translation: CASSPTSGGAYEQYF.

J is TRBJ2-1 and V is TRBV5-4; 7 bases are shared with TRBD2. Germline V gene lookup returns CDR1 SGHNT and CDR2 YYREEE (reference sequence). Trimming cost V 4 bases and J 2 bases; bases outside gene matches: 6. This CDR3 comprises 15 residues. The CDR3 DNA follows: TGTGCCAGCAGCCCCGGGGGGAGGCCCTACAATGAGCAGTTCTTC. This encodes CASSPGGRPYNEQFF.

The CDR3 coding sequence is TGTGCCAGCAGCCAATCGTTGGGACAGGTCTTTGAGCAGTACTTC. Translation: CASSQSLGQVFEQYF. The chain is built from TRBV14 and TRBJ2-7; 8 nucleotides align to TRBD1. V was clipped by 2 bases and J by 7 bases; unmatched bases: 10. There are 15 residues in the CDR3. Germline V gives CDR1 SGHDN, CDR2 FVKESK.

V gene TRBV5-1 combines with J gene TRBJ2-1; 12 nucleotides line up with TRBD2. Trimming removed 3 bases from V and 4 bases from J; junction bases left unmatched: 5. The CDR3 has 16 amino acids. The germline V gene has CDR1 SGHRS and CDR2 YFSETQ. The CDR3 bases are TGCGCCAGCAGCTACGGGACTAGCGGGCTTTACAATGAGCAGTTCTTC. This sequence encodes CASSYGTSGLYNEQFF.

This rearrangement joins TRBV7-2 to TRBJ1-4; D is unclear. CDR1 is SGHTA, CDR2 FQGNSA, per germline. Trimming cost V 6 bases and J 7 bases, with 18 bases left between them. The CDR3 covers 15 residues. The CDR3 nucleotides read TGTGCCAGCAGACGCGACGGGGTAGTCGGTGAAAAACTGTTTTTT. Amino acids: CASRRDGVVGEKLFF.

V gene TRBV2 combines with J gene TRBJ2-1; D possibly corresponds to TRBD2 (6 bases). The CDR3 totals 14 residues. Trimming removed 3 bases from V and 10 bases from J, with 16 bases in between. Germline CDR1 is SNHLY and CDR2 is FYNNEI. CDR3 sequence (DNA): TGTGCCAGCAGTGACGGGAGAGGGGCAGAAGAGCAGTTCTTC. Its protein product is CASSDGRGAEEQFF.

The chain employs TRBV7-9 and TRBJ1-1; 10 bases align to TRBD1. Losses at the gene ends were 5 bases for V and 6 bases for J; bases not matched to a gene: 6. The V gene's germline CDR1 is SEHNR and CDR2 FQNEAQ (reference sequence). The CDR3 is made up of 14 amino acids. The CDR3 DNA is TGTGCCAGCAGCCTGACAGGGGGCAGCTCTGAAGCTTTCTTT. Amino acids: CASSLTGGSSEAFF. The whole variable domain, remainder taken from reference TRBV7-9 and TRBJ1-1, is DTGVSQNPRHKITKRGQNVTFRCDPISEHNRLYWYRQTLGQGPEFLTYFQNEAQLEKSRLLSDRFSAERPKGSFSTLEIQRTEQGDSAMYLCASSLTGGSSEAFFGQGTRLTVV.

The chain's CDR3 is CASSIEGGAQVGYTF. The CDR3 bases are TGCGCCAGCAGTATCGAAGGGGGGGCCCAAGTCGGCTACACCTTC. This chain links TRBV5-1 with TRBJ1-2, with D possibly TRBD1 on 6 matching bases. The CDR3 contains 15 residues. Trimming removed 5 bases at V and 8 bases at J, with 22 bases between. CDR1 and CDR2 from the germline V gene are SGHRS and YFSETQ.

This rearrangement joins TRBV23-1 to TRBJ2-7; no clear D gene. TRBV23-1 is placed among ORFs of uncertain function. The CDR3 covers 17 residues. V was trimmed by 2 bases and J by 0 bases, leaving 17 bases between them. The CDR3 sequence is CASSQPLTAPGSYEQYF. The DNA of the CDR3 is TGCGCCAGCAGTCAACCCCTCACAGCCCCCGGCTCCTACGAGCAGTACTTC.

This chain links TRBV6-1 with TRBJ1-6, with TRBD1 as a possible D gene (5 bases). The CDR3 covers 15 residues. CDR1 is MNHNS and CDR2 is SASEGT in the germline V gene. Between the trimmed V and J ends, which lost 2 bases and 4 bases, there was a span of 9 bases. CDR3 nucleotides: TGTGCCAGCAGTGAAAGACAGCCGTATAATTCACCCCTCCACTTT. Residues: CASSERQPYNSPLHF.